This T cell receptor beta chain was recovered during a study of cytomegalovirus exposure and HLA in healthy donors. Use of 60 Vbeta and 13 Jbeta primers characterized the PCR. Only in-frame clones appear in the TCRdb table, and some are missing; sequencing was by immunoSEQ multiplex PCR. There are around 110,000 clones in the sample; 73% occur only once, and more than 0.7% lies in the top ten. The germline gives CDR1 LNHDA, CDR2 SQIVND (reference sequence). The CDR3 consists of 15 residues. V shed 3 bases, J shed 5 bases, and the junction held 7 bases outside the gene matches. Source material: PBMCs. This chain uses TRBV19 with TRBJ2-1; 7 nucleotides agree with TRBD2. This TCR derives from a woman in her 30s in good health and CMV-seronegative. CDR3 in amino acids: CASSMGRERHNEQFF. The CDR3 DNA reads TGTGCCAGTAGTATGGGGCGGGAGCGGCACAATGAGCAGTTCTTC.